A selection of T cell receptor beta chains follows, all from one sample in a study of T-cell reconstitution after alpha-beta-depleted transplantation in children. TCRdb called the PCR reads again in MiXCR, with one record for every CDR3 protein. This table has fewer than 1 million distinct CDR3 sequences, 15% to 20% appearing once. The sequenced sample was PBMCs, mostly from graft donor cells, obtained 360 days after TCRalphabeta/CD19-depleted stem cell transplant. Receptors originate from a male patient under 18 who had a stem cell transplant for acute lymphoblastic leukemia, so the T cells may come from the graft donor. Both conserved end residues are part of each CDR3. Each record gives: J gene, clone size, D gene, V gene, CDR3 length, CDR3 DNA, CDR3 protein. The D gene is left open where the match is weak. Some rows have no size entry. The others give once, few or many, or a class for an expanded clone.

J: TRBJ2-1; size: .; D: TRBD2; V: TRBV9; length: 15; DNA: TGTGCCAGCAGCGCCACTAGCGGGAGGGTCAATGAGCAGTTCTTC; CDR3: CASSATSGRVNEQFF
J: TRBJ2-1; size: few; D: .; V: TRBV7-6; length: 16; DNA: TGTGCCAGCAGCTCTGCCCCCAACAGGGCCCACAATGAGCAGTTCTTC; CDR3: CASSSAPNRAHNEQFF
J: TRBJ2-3; size: .; D: TRBD1; V: TRBV5-1; length: 15; DNA: TGCGCCAGCAGCGTGACAGGGGGCGGCACAGATACGCAGTATTTT; CDR3: CASSVTGGGTDTQYF
J: TRBJ2-7; size: .; D: .; V: TRBV29-1; length: 14; DNA: TGCAGCGTTGAAAGCCGCGCGAGGGAGTACGAGCAGTACTTC; CDR3: CSVESRAREYEQYF
J: TRBJ1-2; size: few; D: .; V: TRBV11-2; length: 14; DNA: TGTGCCAGCAGCCTGTTGACAGGCGGCTATGAGGAAACCTTC; CDR3: CASSLLTGGYEETF
J: TRBJ2-3; size: .; D: .; V: TRBV2; length: 15; DNA: TGTGCCAGCAGTGAGATGGCGGGCCTCACAGATACGCAGTATTTT; CDR3: CASSEMAGLTDTQYF
J: TRBJ2-7; size: few; D: TRBD2; V: TRBV4-2; length: 16; DNA: TGTGCCAGCAGCCAAGATCCTAGCGGCACTACCTACGAGCAGTACTTC; CDR3: CASSQDPSGTTYEQYF
J: TRBJ2-7; size: .; D: .; V: TRBV12-3/TRBV12-4; length: 16; DNA: TGTGCCAGCAGTTTAAGGAGGGTCGCCTATTCCTACGAGCAGTACTTC; CDR3: CASSLRRVAYSYEQYF
J: TRBJ2-5; size: .; D: TRBD2; V: TRBV10-2; length: 12; DNA: TGCGCCAGCCGCGGGACTAAAGAGACCCAGTACTTC; CDR3: CASRGTKETQYF
J: TRBJ2-7; size: .; D: .; V: TRBV3-1; length: 12; DNA: TGTGCCAGCAGCCACAATTACTACGAGCAGTACTTC; CDR3: CASSHNYYEQYF
J: TRBJ2-3; size: .; D: .; V: TRBV29-1; length: 13; DNA: TGCAGCGTTCAGGACTCTAGCACAGATACGCAGTATTTT; CDR3: CSVQDSSTDTQYF
J: TRBJ1-1; size: many; D: TRBD1; V: TRBV29-1; length: 12; DNA: TGCAGCGTTGGGACAGGGTACTCTGAAGCTTTCTTT; CDR3: CSVGTGYSEAFF
J: TRBJ2-3; size: few; D: .; V: TRBV11-2; length: 15; DNA: TGTGCCAGCAGCCCCCCCTTGACGCCGGGGGATACGCAGTATTTT; CDR3: CASSPPLTPGDTQYF
J: TRBJ2-7; size: few; D: .; V: TRBV4-1; length: 15; DNA: TGCGCCAGCAGCCAATTCGGGCTAGCCGCCTACGAGCAGTACTTC; CDR3: CASSQFGLAAYEQYF
J: TRBJ2-1; size: few; D: .; V: TRBV5-6; length: 13; DNA: TGTGCCAGCAGCTGGGACCCAAACAATGAGCAGTTCTTC; CDR3: CASSWDPNNEQFF
J: TRBJ2-2; size: .; D: .; V: TRBV29-1; length: 15; DNA: TGCAGCGCGCCGGTTGGGGGCTCTGCGGTCGGGGAGCTGTTTTTT; CDR3: CSAPVGGSAVGELFF
J: TRBJ2-1; size: .; D: TRBD2; V: TRBV5-1; length: 15; DNA: TGCGCCAGCAGCTATACGGGAGGGACCTACAATGAGCAGTTCTTC; CDR3: CASSYTGGTYNEQFF
J: TRBJ2-1; size: few; D: TRBD1; V: TRBV5-1; length: 16; DNA: TGCGCCAGCAGCTTGGGAGGGACAGAACGACACAATGAGCAGTTCTTC; CDR3: CASSLGGTERHNEQFF
J: TRBJ2-7; size: few; D: TRBD2; V: TRBV15; length: 18; DNA: TGTGCCACCAGCAGAGGAGTCGGTGTCGGGAGGGGAGCATACGAGCAGTACTTC; CDR3: CATSRGVGVGRGAYEQYF
J: TRBJ2-4; size: many; D: TRBD1; V: TRBV6-1; length: 15; DNA: TGTGCCAGCAGTGGGACAGGGTGGACCAAAAACATTCAGTACTTC; CDR3: CASSGTGWTKNIQYF
J: TRBJ1-6; size: .; D: .; V: TRBV18; length: 16; DNA: TGTGCCAGCTCACCCACGGACGCCCCTTATAATTCACCCCTCCACTTT; CDR3: CASSPTDAPYNSPLHF
J: TRBJ1-5; size: few; D: .; V: TRBV20-1; length: 14; DNA: TGCAGTGCTCTTAGCAGGGTGAGCAATCAGCCCCAGCATTTT; CDR3: CSALSRVSNQPQHF
J: TRBJ2-3; size: many; D: .; V: TRBV12-3/TRBV12-4; length: 12; DNA: TGTGCCAGCACCGCCGGCACAGATACGCAGTATTTT; CDR3: CASTAGTDTQYF
J: TRBJ1-1; size: few; D: .; V: TRBV25-1; length: 15; DNA: TGTGCCAGCAGTGACTTCAGCCAGGTGAACACTGAAGCTTTCTTT; CDR3: CASSDFSQVNTEAFF
J: TRBJ2-1; size: many; D: TRBD2; V: TRBV12-3/TRBV12-4; length: 14; DNA: TGTGCCAGCAGTTCAGCGGGAGGGTACAATGAGCAGTTCTTC; CDR3: CASSSAGGYNEQFF
J: TRBJ2-7; size: few; D: .; V: TRBV12-3/TRBV12-4; length: 14; DNA: TGTGCCAGCAGCCGATGGCTACGGATAGGTGAGCAGTACTTC; CDR3: CASSRWLRIGEQYF
J: TRBJ2-7; size: .; D: .; V: TRBV7-9; length: 13; DNA: TGTGCCAGCAGCTACGGAGCCGCCTACGAGCAGTACTTC; CDR3: CASSYGAAYEQYF
J: TRBJ2-1; size: .; D: TRBD1; V: TRBV19; length: 12; DNA: TGTGCCAGTAGAGGACAGGGCAATGAGCAGTTCTTC; CDR3: CASRGQGNEQFF
J: TRBJ2-7; size: few; D: .; V: TRBV20-1; length: 14; DNA: TGCAGTGCCCAAAGGGCAGGGCACTCCTACGAGCAGTACTTC; CDR3: CSAQRAGHSYEQYF
J: TRBJ1-1; size: few; D: .; V: TRBV7-9; length: 14; DNA: TGTGCCAGCAGCTTACCGGGGGGCATCACTGAAGCTTTCTTT; CDR3: CASSLPGGITEAFF
J: TRBJ2-7; size: many; D: .; V: TRBV7-9; length: 12; DNA: TGTGCCAGCAGCTTAGGCGATGACGAGCAGTACTTC; CDR3: CASSLGDDEQYF
J: TRBJ1-2; size: .; D: .; V: TRBV29-1; length: 15; DNA: TGCAGCGTTGAGGTACTACGACAGGTGTACTATGGCTACACCTTC; CDR3: CSVEVLRQVYYGYTF
J: TRBJ1-5; size: few; D: .; V: TRBV6-5; length: 16; DNA: TGTGCCAGCAGTTACTCAGGACCGATAAAGATCGGGCTCCAGCATTTT; CDR3: CASSYSGPIKIGLQHF
J: TRBJ2-7; size: few; D: .; V: TRBV27; length: 18; DNA: TGTGCCAGCAGTTCCGTCTCTCCTACAGGAAGGGACTCCTACGAGCAGTACTTC; CDR3: CASSSVSPTGRDSYEQYF
J: TRBJ2-5; size: .; D: .; V: TRBV6-1; length: 16; DNA: TGTGCCAGCACGGTGTTCCTAGCGTACGTCCAAGAGACCCAGTACTTC; CDR3: CASTVFLAYVQETQYF
J: TRBJ1-1; size: .; D: .; V: TRBV29-1; length: 11; DNA: TGCAGCGTTGTTCGGGCGGCTGAAGCTTTCTTT; CDR3: CSVVRAAEAFF
J: TRBJ2-7; size: few; D: .; V: TRBV5-1; length: 16; DNA: TGCGCCAGCAGCTCATTCGGACGCAAGTCAGAGGACGAGCAGTACTTC; CDR3: CASSSFGRKSEDEQYF
J: TRBJ2-5; size: few; D: TRBD2; V: TRBV7-9; length: 15; DNA: TGTGCCAGCAGCTTAGCGGGACTAGATCAAGAGACCCAGTACTTC; CDR3: CASSLAGLDQETQYF
J: TRBJ2-2; size: few; D: TRBD2; V: TRBV7-9; length: 17; DNA: TGTGCCAGCAGCTTAGCGGGACTAGCGGAGAACACCGGGGAGCTGTTTTTT; CDR3: CASSLAGLAENTGELFF